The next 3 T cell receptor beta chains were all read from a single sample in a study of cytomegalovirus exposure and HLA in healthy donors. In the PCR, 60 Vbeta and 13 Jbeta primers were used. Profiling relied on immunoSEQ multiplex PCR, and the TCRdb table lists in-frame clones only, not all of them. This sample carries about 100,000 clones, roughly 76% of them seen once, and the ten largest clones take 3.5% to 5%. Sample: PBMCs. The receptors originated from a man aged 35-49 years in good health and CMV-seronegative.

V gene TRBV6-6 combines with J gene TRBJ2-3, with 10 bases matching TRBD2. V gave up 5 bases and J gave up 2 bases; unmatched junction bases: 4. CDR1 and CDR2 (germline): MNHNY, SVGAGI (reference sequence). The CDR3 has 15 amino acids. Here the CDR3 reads CASSRTSGPTDTQYF. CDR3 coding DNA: TGTGCCAGCAGTAGGACTAGCGGACCCACAGATACGCAGTATTTT.

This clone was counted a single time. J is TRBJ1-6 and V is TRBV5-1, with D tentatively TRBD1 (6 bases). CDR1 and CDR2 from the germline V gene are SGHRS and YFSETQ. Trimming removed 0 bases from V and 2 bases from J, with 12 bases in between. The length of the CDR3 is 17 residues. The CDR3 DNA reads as TGCGCCAGCAGCTTGGTGGGACAAGAAGCCTATAATTCACCCCTCCACTTT. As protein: CASSLVGQEAYNSPLHF.

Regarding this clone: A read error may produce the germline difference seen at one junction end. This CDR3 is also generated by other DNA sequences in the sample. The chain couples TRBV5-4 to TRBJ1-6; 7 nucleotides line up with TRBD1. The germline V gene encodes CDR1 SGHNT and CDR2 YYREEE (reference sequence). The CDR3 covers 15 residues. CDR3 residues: CASGLRDSYNSPLHF. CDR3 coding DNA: TGTGCCAGCGGACTCCGGGACAGTTATAATTCCCCCCTCCACTTT. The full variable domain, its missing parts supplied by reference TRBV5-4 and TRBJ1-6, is ETGVTQSPTHLIKTRGQQVTLRCSSQSGHNTVSWYQQALGQGPQFIFQYYREEENGRGNFPPRFSGLQFPNYSSELNVNALELDDSALYLCASGLRDSYNSPLHFGNGTRLTVT.